This passage covers 27 T cell receptor beta chains from one sample sequenced in a study of blood T cell repertoires in COVID-19. Sequenced by immunoSEQ multiplex PCR; TCRdb stores in-frame clones only, minus some. The table records 250,000 to 350,000 clones, roughly 90% of them present only once. The sequenced sample was peripheral blood. Source of these receptors: a young woman with COVID-19, enrolled during active disease.

V is TRBV6-5 and J is TRBJ1-2, with a weak D call TRBD1 (5 bases). The V and J ends lost 2 bases and 4 bases respectively, with 8 bases between them. The CDR3 spans 13 residues. Germline V gives CDR1 MNHEY, CDR2 SVGAGI. CDR3 DNA sequence: TGTGCCAGCAGTTACATGGGGGGCTATGGCTACACCTTC. This sequence encodes CASSYMGGYGYTF.

The V call is TRBV10-3, the J call TRBJ1-5; TRBD1 might be the D (6 bases). The ends were cut back, 2 bases at V and 4 bases at J, with 12 bases in the middle. From germline, CDR1 is ENHRY and CDR2 SYGVKD. This CDR3 contains 15 residues. CDR3 DNA sequence: TGTGCCATCAGTGAGGGACCCACAGGGAATCAGCCCCAGCATTTT. Its translation: CAISEGPTGNQPQHF.

This chain joins TRBV5-4 and TRBJ2-2; 9 bases are a match to TRBD1. This CDR3 region has 15 residues. The germline V gene encodes CDR1 SGHNT and CDR2 YYREEE (reference sequence). V shed 5 bases, J shed 6 bases, and the junction held 8 bases outside the gene matches. CDR3 nucleotide sequence: TGTGCCAGCAGGACCGGGACAGGGAAGTCCGGGGAGCTGTTTTTT. This translates into CASRTGTGKSGELFF.

CDR3 coding DNA: TGTGCCAGCAGGAGAGGACAGATCTACGAGCAGTACTTC. Protein: CASRRGQIYEQYF. The rearrangement links TRBV2 to TRBJ2-7, with D possibly TRBD1 on 6 matching bases. The CDR3 has 13 residues. Between the trimmed V and J ends, which lost 6 bases and 3 bases, there was a span of 12 bases. The germline V gene has CDR1 SNHLY and CDR2 FYNNEI.

This chain links TRBV27 with TRBJ1-4; D is undetermined. The CDR3 is 11 amino acids. Germline CDR1 reads MNHEY; CDR2 reads SMNVEV (reference sequence). V was clipped by 6 bases and J by 8 bases, with 7 bases between them. The CDR3 loop reads CASRLQEKLFF. CDR3 nucleotide sequence: TGTGCCAGCAGATTACAGGAAAAACTGTTTTTT.

This chain connects TRBV7-4 to TRBJ1-2, with 10 bases identical to TRBD1. V lost 5 bases and J lost 2; bases outside the gene matches: 2. This CDR3 contains 14 residues. Germline V gives CDR1 SGHVT, CDR2 SQSDAQ. Here the CDR3 DNA reads TGTGCCAGCAGCCCGGGACAGGGGAACTATGGCTACACCTTC. It is translated as CASSPGQGNYGYTF.

This chain uses TRBV5-1 with TRBJ2-3; TRBD2 matches 7 bases. J lost 3 bases, V lost 4 bases, and 2 bases had no gene match. Germline V CDR1 and CDR2: SGHRS, YFSETQ. This CDR3 is built from 13 residues. The CDR3 is CASSRTRTDTQYF. CDR3 in DNA: TGCGCCAGCAGCCGGACTAGAACAGATACGCAGTATTTT.

CDR3 residues: CASRQRINEKLFF. The CDR3 DNA reads TGTGCCAGCCGACAACGGATTAATGAAAAACTGTTTTTT. The chain employs TRBV18 and TRBJ1-4; no definite D call. Germline-derived CDR1 and CDR2 are KGHSH and LQKENI. The V gene lost 8 bases and the J gene lost 4 bases, with 11 bases spanning the gap. The CDR3 contains 13 residues.

This clone was detected once. This chain uses TRBV6-5 with TRBJ2-7; 7 positions agree with TRBD1. This CDR3 has 15 residues. Germline trimming cut 0 bases from V and 6 bases from J; bases unmatched to any gene: 8. CDR1 and CDR2 (germline): MNHEY, SVGAGI. CDR3 nucleotide sequence: TGTGCCAGCAGTTACTCAGGGACAGCCTCTGTCGAGCAGTACTTC. Translated, it gives CASSYSGTASVEQYF.

This rearrangement joins TRBV11-2 to TRBJ2-1; 9 positions match TRBD2. Germline-derived CDR1 and CDR2 are SGHAT and FQNNGV. CDR3 length: 17 amino acids. The V and J ends lost 1 base and 3 bases, in that order; junction bases with no gene match: 7. CDR3 amino acids: CASSLGWREGFYNEQFF. The CDR3 DNA is TGTGCCAGCAGCTTAGGTTGGCGGGAGGGGTTCTACAATGAGCAGTTCTTC.

The chain combines TRBV9 with TRBJ1-6; 8 bases align to TRBD1. The germline CDR1 and CDR2 sequences are SGDLS and YYNGEE. Losses at the gene ends were 4 bases for V and 7 bases for J; bases not matched to a gene: 7. This CDR3 comprises 15 residues. For the CDR3, the DNA is TGTGCCAGCAGCCCCAGGACAGGGATGAATTCACCCCTCCACTTT. Translated: CASSPRTGMNSPLHF.

V usage is TRBV7-9 and J usage is TRBJ1-6; possibly TRBD1 for D (6 bases). This CDR3 comprises 15 residues. The germline V gene encodes CDR1 SEHNR and CDR2 FQNEAQ (reference sequence). V lost 3 bases to trimming and J lost 8 bases, with 14 bases between them. As DNA, the CDR3 is TGTGCCAGCAGCTTCCACTCAGGGGCGGATTCACCCCTCCACTTT. This encodes CASSFHSGADSPLHF.

This clone was picked up one time. The CDR3 here is CASPPEGGPYSYNEQFF. CDR3 in DNA: TGTGCCAGCCCCCCGGAGGGGGGGCCTTACTCCTACAATGAGCAGTTCTTC. The rearrangement uses TRBV5-5 and TRBJ2-1; D possibly corresponds to TRBD2 (7 bases). Trimming removed 7 bases from V and 0 bases from J, with 20 bases in between. The CDR3 extends over 17 amino acids. CDR1 and CDR2 from the germline V gene are SGHKS and YYEKEE (reference sequence).

The J gene is TRBJ1-4, the V gene TRBV7-9, with TRBD1 matching 8 bases. J lost 7 bases, V lost 6 bases, and 7 bases had no gene match. Germline V lookup: CDR1 SEHNR, CDR2 FQNEAQ (reference sequence). The CDR3 runs to 14 residues. Here the CDR3 reads CASSSDRVGEKLFF. Written as DNA, the CDR3 is TGTGCCAGCAGTTCGGACAGGGTCGGTGAAAAACTGTTTTTT.

The chain carries TRBV10-3 and TRBJ2-1; 7 positions match TRBD1. The germline gives CDR1 ENHRY, CDR2 SYGVKD. The CDR3 totals 16 residues. V lost 3 bases, J lost 2 bases, and 7 bases stayed unmatched. CDR3 loop: CAISDPGTVPYNEQFF. For the CDR3, the DNA is TGTGCCATCAGTGACCCCGGGACAGTGCCCTACAATGAGCAGTTCTTC.

V is TRBV19 and J is TRBJ1-5; 11 bases map to TRBD1. Per germline, CDR1 LNHDA and CDR2 SQIVND (reference sequence). The CDR3 totals 17 residues. The junction had 6 bases not matched to a gene; V was cut back by 5 bases and J by 0 bases. The CDR3 DNA is TGTGCCAGTAGTCAAGGGACAGGGGGAAATAGCAATCAGCCCCAGCATTTT. Amino acids: CASSQGTGGNSNQPQHF.

This chain connects TRBV27 to TRBJ2-7; D gene ambiguous. Germline V gene sequence: CDR1 MNHEY, CDR2 SMNVEV (reference sequence). V lost 3 bases and J lost 1, with 16 bases in between. The CDR3 is 16 amino acids. Written as DNA, the CDR3 is TGTGCCAGCAGTTTCAGTCGTTTGAGAGGATCCTACGAGCAGTACTTC. This codes for CASSFSRLRGSYEQYF.

The gene calls are TRBV29-1 and TRBJ2-1; a weak D match, TRBD2 (6 bases). V lost 1 base and J lost 3, with 10 bases in between. The length of the CDR3 is 14 residues. Germline-derived CDR1 and CDR2 are SQVTM and ANQGSEA. The DNA for the CDR3 is TGCAGCGTTGAAGGGGGAGGCTTCTACAATGAGCAGTTCTTC. Its translation is CSVEGGGFYNEQFF.

The chain employs TRBV5-3 and TRBJ2-3, with TRBD2 matching over 10 bases. TRBV5-3 is known as an ORF, though its function is uncertain. The CDR3 covers 15 residues. Unmatched junction bases numbered 5, after V lost 2 bases and J lost 5 bases. Here the CDR3 DNA reads TGTGCCAGAAGCTTTCAAGCGGGAGGGGGAGATACGCAGTATTTT. It specifies CARSFQAGGGDTQYF.

This clone came up a few times. This chain links TRBV6-5 with TRBJ1-2; D may be TRBD1 (6 bases). The germline V gene has CDR1 MNHEY and CDR2 SVGAGI. Between the trimmed V and J ends, which lost 0 bases and 8 bases, there was a span of 13 bases. The CDR3 consists of 14 residues. The CDR3 DNA reads as TGTGCCAGCAGTTACTCGGCCAGGGGCGGGGGCTACACCTTC. It specifies CASSYSARGGGYTF.

This chain links TRBV11-3 with TRBJ2-1; 10 bases align to TRBD2. Germline V gene data show CDR1 as SGHNT and CDR2 as YENEEA. Trimming cost V 1 base and J 6 bases; bases outside gene matches: 3. The CDR3 totals 15 residues. The CDR3: CASSLVLAGVNEQFF. The CDR3 DNA follows: TGTGCCAGCAGCTTAGTTCTAGCGGGAGTCAATGAGCAGTTCTTC.

About this clone: The CDR3 end shows no conserved phenylalanine or tryptophan, and so a read error is likely. V is TRBV29-1 and J is TRBJ1-2, with D perhaps TRBD1 (6 bases). The germline CDR1 and CDR2 sequences are SQVTM and ANQGSEA. V was pared by 6 bases and J by 4 bases, with 18 bases between. The CDR3 spans 14 residues. The CDR3 bases are TGCAGCGTCCAGGGGTCGCAGGCCGGCTATGGCTACACCCTC. Translation gives CSVQGSQAGYGYTL.

J is TRBJ2-2 and V is TRBV9; 11 bases are a match to TRBD2. The germline V gene has CDR1 SGDLS and CDR2 YYNGEE. V lost 3 bases and J lost 0; bases outside the gene matches: 7. The CDR3 loop spans 18 amino acids. CDR3 loop: CASSDVAGGPANTGELFF. DNA for the CDR3: TGTGCCAGCAGCGACGTAGCGGGAGGGCCGGCGAACACCGGGGAGCTGTTTTTT.

The chain employs TRBV14 and TRBJ2-7; possibly TRBD2 for D (6 bases). V shed 10 bases and J shed 1 base, with 17 bases lying between them. Germline values: CDR1 SGHDN, CDR2 FVKESK. The CDR3 runs 14 residues. The CDR3 is CATPLLARSYEQYF. CDR3 coding DNA: TGTGCCACCCCGCTCCTAGCGAGGTCCTACGAGCAGTACTTC.

The rearrangement links TRBV30 to TRBJ2-7, with D unclear. The CDR3 is 13 amino acids. Per germline, CDR1 GTSNPN and CDR2 SVGIG (reference sequence). V was cut by 0 bases and J by 0 bases, with 6 bases left in between. The CDR3 loop reads CAWSVHSSYEQYF. The CDR3 coding sequence is TGTGCCTGGAGTGTACACAGCTCCTACGAGCAGTACTTC. The full variable domain, in which reference TRBV30 and TRBJ2-7 provide the parts outside the CDR3, is SQTIHQWPATLVQPVGSPLSLECTVEGTSNPNLYWYRQAAGRGLQLLFYSVGIGQISSEVPQNLSASRPQDRQFILSSKKLLLSDSGFYLCAWSVHSSYEQYFGPGTRLTVT.

V and J are TRBV6-6 and TRBJ1-6; 8 bases align to TRBD1. The CDR3 spans 15 residues. After removal of 6 bases from V and 7 bases from J, the junction contained 8 bases not matched to a gene. Looked up from germline, CDR1 is MNHNY and CDR2 is SVGAGI (reference sequence). In DNA, the CDR3 is TGTGCCAGCAGCAGCCCCGGACAGGGAAATTCACCCCTCCACTTT. Its protein product is CASSSPGQGNSPLHF.

The chain joins TRBV29-1 to TRBJ2-2; D ambiguous. The CDR3 length is 12 residues. Per the germline V gene, CDR1 is SQVTM and CDR2 is ANQGSEA. The V and J ends lost 4 bases and 4 bases respectively, with 7 bases between them. The CDR3 reads CSVGPGTGELFF. The CDR3 DNA reads TGCAGCGTTGGGCCGGGCACCGGGGAGCTGTTTTTT.